This record concerns one T cell receptor beta chain sequence. In the original processing: Cell counts per sample came from amplifying reference gene primers. Repertoires were generated with immunoSEQ multiplex PCR, while TCRdb's copy carries only in-frame clones and drops some. V, J and clone size are those of that table, while D and trimming were read from the DNA. The table includes about 260,000 clones, over 70% detected once. Per germline, CDR1 SNHLY and CDR2 FYNNEI. The CDR3 covers 13 residues. Trimming removed 5 bases from V and 0 bases from J; junction bases left unmatched: 1. These data are taken from a study of blood T cell repertoires in COVID-19. Looking at the study overall: Whether acute or convalescent, the COVID-19 samples came from the United States, Italy and Spain. PBMCs, B-cell-depleted T cells, or T cells were the source of the cDNA or gDNA that made up the material.

The receptor was isolated from a woman between 40 and 50 years old who had recovered from COVID-19. The sequenced material came from peripheral blood. The genes are TRBV2 and TRBJ2-7; 7 bases are shared with TRBD2. The CDR3 DNA reads as TGTGCCAGCAGTAGCGGGGACTCCTACGAGCAGTACTTC. The encoded protein is CASSSGDSYEQYF.